This T cell receptor (beta chain) was identified in a study of T cell responses to AZD1222 COVID-19 vaccine. Study findings and constraints: It was only 6 or 7 AZD1222 recipients who were seropositive at baseline. Reportedly, close to half of spike-specific TCRs are directed against unmutated variant regions.

This clone is deemed medium-sized. What it binds is not known. Profiled with immunoSEQ multiplex PCR; TCRdb holds only in-frame clones, not every one. The profile shows nearly 110,000 clones, around nine tenths of them singletons. The sequencing here drew on peripheral blood, taken 28 days after the second AZD1222 dose. This sequence originates from an adult who received the AZD1222 COVID-19 vaccine.

The CDR3 loop reads CASSQDPIFMDTEAFF. In DNA, the CDR3 is TGTGCCAGCAGCCAAGATCCTATTTTCATGGACACTGAAGCTTTCTTT. The genes are TRBV3-1 (or the pseudogene TRBV3-2) and TRBJ1-1; no firm D call. The CDR3 consists of 16 residues. Trimming removed 0 bases at V and 3 bases at J, with 14 bases between. From germline, CDR1 is LGHDT and CDR2 YNNKEL (reference sequence).